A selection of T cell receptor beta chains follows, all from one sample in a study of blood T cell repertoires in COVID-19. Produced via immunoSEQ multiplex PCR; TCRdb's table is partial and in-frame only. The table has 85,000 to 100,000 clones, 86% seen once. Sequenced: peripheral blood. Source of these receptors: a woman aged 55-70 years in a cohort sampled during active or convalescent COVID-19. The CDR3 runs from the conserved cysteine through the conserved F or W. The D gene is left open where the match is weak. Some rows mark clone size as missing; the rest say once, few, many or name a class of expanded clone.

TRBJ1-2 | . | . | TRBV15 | TGTGCCACCAGCAGAGTCCGTAATAACTATGGCTACACCTTC | CATSRVRNNYGYTF
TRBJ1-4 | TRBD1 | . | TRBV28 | TGTGCCAGCAGAAGGACAGGGGGGAACGAAAAACTGTTTTTT | CASRRTGGNEKLFF
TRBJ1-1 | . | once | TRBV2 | TGTGCCAGCAGTGAGGCAGGGGTCATGAACACTGAAGCTTTCTTT | CASSEAGVMNTEAFF
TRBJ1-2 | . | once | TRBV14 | TGTGCCAGCAGCCAAACAGCTCACTATGGCTACACCTTC | CASSQTAHYGYTF
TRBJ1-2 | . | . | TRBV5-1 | TGCGCCAGCAGCCCTGGAGGATGGCAGGACGGCTACACCTTC | CASSPGGWQDGYTF
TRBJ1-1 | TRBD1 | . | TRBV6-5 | TGTGCCAGCCGAAACAGACAGGGGACTGAAGCTTTCTTT | CASRNRQGTEAFF
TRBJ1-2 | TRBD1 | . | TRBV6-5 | TGTGCCAGTACGGGACAGGGCTATGGCTACACCTTC | CASTGQGYGYTF
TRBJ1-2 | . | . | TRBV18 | TGTGCCAGCTCACCATCTCCGGCAGCCCGGCGGGGCTATGGCTACACCTTC | CASSPSPAARRGYGYTF
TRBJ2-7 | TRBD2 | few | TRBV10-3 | TGTGCCATCAGTGTAGGCGGGAGAGGCTCCTACGAGCAGTACTTC | CAISVGGRGSYEQYF
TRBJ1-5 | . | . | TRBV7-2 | TGTGCCAGCAGCTTAGAACGCCAGGGTGGGGCTCAGCCCCAGCATTTT | CASSLERQGGAQPQHF
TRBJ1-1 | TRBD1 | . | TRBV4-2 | TGTGCCAGCACCCAAACAGGGGGCACTGAAGCTTTCTTT | CASTQTGGTEAFF
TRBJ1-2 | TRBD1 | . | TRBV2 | TGTGCCAGCAGTTTGGAGGGGTCGGGACAGGGAGCTAACTATGGCTACACCTTC | CASSLEGSGQGANYGYTF
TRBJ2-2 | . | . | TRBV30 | TGTGCCTGGATCGCTAAGAACACCGGGGAGCTGTTTTTT | CAWIAKNTGELFF
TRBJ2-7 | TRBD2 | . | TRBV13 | TGTGCCAGCAGCATGGAAGCGGGAGGGCCTTACGAGCAGTACTTC | CASSMEAGGPYEQYF
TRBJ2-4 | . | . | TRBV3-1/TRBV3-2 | TGTGCCAGCAGCCGCGGAAGGGAGGGGGTACGCTTC | CASSRGREGVRF
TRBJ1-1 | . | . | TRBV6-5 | TGTGCCAGCAGCCTCCATGGCAGGGAGGGAGAAGCTTTCTTT | CASSLHGREGEAFF
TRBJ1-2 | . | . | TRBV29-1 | TGCAGCGTGGACGACGGGGAAGGGTACTATGGCTACACCTTC | CSVDDGEGYYGYTF
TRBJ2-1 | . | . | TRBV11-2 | TGTGCCAGCAGCTCCGACCTGGGGAGGTACAATGAGCAGTTCTTC | CASSSDLGRYNEQFF
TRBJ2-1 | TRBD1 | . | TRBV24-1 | TGTGCCACCAGTGATTTTAGGGGACAGGGGGTAAATGAGCAGTTCTTC | CATSDFRGQGVNEQFF
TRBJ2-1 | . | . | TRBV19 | TGTGCCAGTAGTATAGTGGGGCGAGCCAATGAGCAGTTCTTC | CASSIVGRANEQFF
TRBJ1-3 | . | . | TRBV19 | TGTGCCAGTAGTAGAAAGTGGGTGGGGCAGGCCCCCATCTCTGGAAACACCATATATTTT | CASSRKWVGQAPISGNTIYF
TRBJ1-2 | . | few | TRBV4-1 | TGCGCCAGCAGCCAAACCCGGGGAGCTCCAAACTATGGCTACACCTTC | CASSQTRGAPNYGYTF
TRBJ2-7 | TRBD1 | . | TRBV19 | TGTGCCAGTAGTATCAATGGGGCAGGGGGTCGATACGAGCAGTACTTC | CASSINGAGGRYEQYF
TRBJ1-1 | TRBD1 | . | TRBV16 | TGTGCCAGCAGCCTTCTACAGGGGAGGACTGAAGCTTTCTTT | CASSLLQGRTEAFF
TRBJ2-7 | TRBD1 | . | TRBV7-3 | TGTGCCAGCTGCCGGGATGGGACAGGGGGCTACGAGCAGTACTTC | CASCRDGTGGYEQYF
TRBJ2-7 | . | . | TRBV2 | TGTGCCAGCACCGTGGACAGAGGGTTCTACGAGCAGTACTTC | CASTVDRGFYEQYF
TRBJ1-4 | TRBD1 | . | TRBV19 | TGTGCCAGTAGTCCGGGACAGACAACTAATGAAAAACTGTTTTTT | CASSPGQTTNEKLFF
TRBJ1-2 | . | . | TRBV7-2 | TGTGCCAGCAGCACCGCCGTTTGGGGCGGGGATGGCTACACCTTC | CASSTAVWGGDGYTF
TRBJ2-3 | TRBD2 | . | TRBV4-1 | TGCGCCAGCAGCCAAGACCGGACTAGCGGGAGATCTGATACGCAGTATTTT | CASSQDRTSGRSDTQYF
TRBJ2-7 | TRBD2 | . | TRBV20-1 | TGCAGTGCTAGTGTAATAGCGGGAGGACCCGAGCAGTACTTC | CSASVIAGGPEQYF
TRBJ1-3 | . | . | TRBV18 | TGTGCCAGCTCACCCACTATCCCTGGAAACACCATATATTTT | CASSPTIPGNTIYF
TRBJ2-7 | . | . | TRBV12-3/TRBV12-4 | TGTGCCAGCACTAGAGCGAACAACTACGAGCAGTACTTC | CASTRANNYEQYF
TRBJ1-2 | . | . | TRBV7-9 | TGTGCCAGCACCCCCGGAGGGAACTATGGCTACACCTTC | CASTPGGNYGYTF
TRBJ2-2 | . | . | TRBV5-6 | TGTGCCAGCAGCTTCCGTTTTAACACCGGGGAGCTGTTTTTT | CASSFRFNTGELFF
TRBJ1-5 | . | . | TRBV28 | TGTGCCAGCAGTCCTCCCCCAGGGGAGGGTCAGCCCCAGCATTTT | CASSPPPGEGQPQHF
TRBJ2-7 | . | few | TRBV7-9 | TGTGCCAGCAGCTTAGCCCCCCAGACCTACGAGCAGTACTTC | CASSLAPQTYEQYF
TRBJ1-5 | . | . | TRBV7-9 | TGTGCCAGCAGCCCCGGTAAAGAAAGCAATCAGCCCCAGCATTTT | CASSPGKESNQPQHF
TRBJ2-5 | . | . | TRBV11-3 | TGTGCCAGCAGCCGGACTCGCCAAGAGACCCAGTACTTC | CASSRTRQETQYF
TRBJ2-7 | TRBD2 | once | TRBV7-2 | TGTGCCAGCAGCTTAAAGCCCTGGCTGGCGGGAGTTCTGCACTTC | CASSLKPWLAGVLHF
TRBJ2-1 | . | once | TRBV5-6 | TGTGCCAGCAGCTTGAAGGGAGTGGACTCTTACAATGAGCAGTTCTTC | CASSLKGVDSYNEQFF
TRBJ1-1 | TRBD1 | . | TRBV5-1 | TGCGCCAGCAAAACCGGGACAGGGGGGACGAACACTGAAGCTTTCTTT | CASKTGTGGTNTEAFF